This T cell receptor beta chain comes out of a study of OX40 agonist ivuxolimab in advanced cancers. Study observations and caveats: There were also nonresponders showing low normalized T-cell clonal expansion.

The data were produced by immunoSEQ multiplex PCR, yet TCRdb's version contains in-frame clones alone and is incomplete. The sample lists about 40,000 clones; around four fifths were seen once. As for this clone: What it binds is unknown.

The sequence came from an adult with an advanced solid tumor such as melanoma, head and neck, liver or kidney cancer. The sequenced sample was CD4+ or CD8+ T cells sorted from blood, obtained in a trial of the OX40 agonist ivuxolimab.

CDR3 in DNA: TGTGCCAGCAGCTTGGGAGACAGGGATACTGAAGCTTTCTTT. Protein product: CASSLGDRDTEAFF. This chain joins TRBV5-4 and TRBJ1-1; 7 bases fit TRBD1. The V segment lost 0 bases and the J segment 5 bases; nucleotides outside the gene matches: 4. CDR3 length: 14 amino acids. Germline V gene lookup returns CDR1 SGHNT and CDR2 YYREEE (reference sequence).